This TCR beta chain was retrieved from a study of blood T cell repertoires in COVID-19. Study summary: Specimens from acute and convalescent COVID-19 originated in the United States, Italy and Spain. T cells, B-cell-depleted T cells, or PBMCs provided the cDNA or gDNA that served as material.

Trimming cost V 6 bases and J 8 bases, with 16 bases left between them. CDR1 LNHNV and CDR2 YYDKDF come from the germline V gene (reference sequence). This CDR3 is 14 amino acids long. As originally analysed: Estimation of nucleated cell counts relied on the amplification of reference gene primers. Repertoires were generated with immunoSEQ multiplex PCR, while TCRdb's copy carries only in-frame clones and drops some. The V and J calls and the clone size are those of that table, but D and trimming were determined from the DNA. The table includes roughly 220,000 clones, just over 85% detected once. The sequence was obtained from a man aged 30 to 45 who had recovered from COVID-19. The source material was peripheral blood. The chain carries TRBV15 and TRBJ2-2; perhaps TRBD1 as D (5 bases). The CDR3 loop is CATRVDQGSGELFF. The CDR3 DNA reads TGTGCCACCAGAGTAGACCAGGGATCAGGGGAGCTGTTTTTT.